Each of the 19 T cell receptor beta chains below was sequenced from the same sample in a study of shared clonotypes between healthy human individuals. Produced via immunoSEQ multiplex PCR; TCRdb's table is partial and in-frame only. The sample comprises under 1,900,000 clones, approximately 98.5% of which are singletons, and roughly 0.36% rests with the top ten. The sample comprised naive CD4+ T cells sorted from blood. Subset described: CD45RA+ positively selected. These receptors were taken from a man in his thirties or forties in good health.

V and J are TRBV29-1 and TRBJ2-1; unclear D gene. The germline CDR1 and CDR2 sequences are SQVTM and ANQGSEA. Trimming took 3 bases from V and 3 from J, leaving 6 bases between them. This CDR3 comprises 12 residues. This chain's CDR3 is CSVEWLYNEQFF. CDR3 in DNA: TGCAGCGTTGAGTGGCTCTACAATGAGCAGTTCTTC.

The chain uses TRBV28 and TRBJ2-7; D call uncertain. The CDR3 runs to 13 residues. Germline CDR1 is MDHEN and CDR2 is SYDVKM. The V and J ends lost 8 bases and 1 base respectively, with 12 bases between them. The CDR3 loop reads CASSTRHSYEQYF. CDR3 DNA sequence: TGTGCCAGCTCCACCCGGCATTCCTACGAGCAGTACTTC.

About this clone itself: Different DNA sequences within this sample yield the same CDR3. The rearrangement joins TRBV18 to TRBJ1-4; 11 bases are a match to TRBD1. V was pared by 0 bases and J by 7 bases, with 1 base of the junction left unmatched. The germline gives CDR1 KGHSH, CDR2 LQKENI. This CDR3 has 15 amino acids. This CDR3 is CASSPPGTGGEKLFF. The CDR3 bases are TGTGCCAGCTCACCACCGGGGACAGGGGGTGAAAAACTGTTTTTT.

J is TRBJ2-2 and V is TRBV28; 7 nucleotides align to TRBD2. The CDR3 is 14 residues long. CDR1 and CDR2 from the germline V gene are MDHEN and SYDVKM. The ends lost 2 bases at V and 8 bases at J; junction bases unmatched: 5. The CDR3 reads CASSLGGSVGELFF. The DNA for the CDR3 is TGTGCCAGCAGTTTAGGCGGGAGTGTGGGGGAGCTGTTTTTT.

The chain is built from TRBV9 and TRBJ2-2, with D uncertain. The CDR3 has 18 residues. Germline CDR1 is SGDLS and CDR2 is YYNGEE. Trimming removed 3 bases at V and 3 bases at J, with 21 bases between. In DNA, the CDR3 is TGTGCCAGCAGCGCAAAGAACAAGGTTCAGCTGGACACCGGGGAGCTGTTTTTT. Its protein is CASSAKNKVQLDTGELFF.

The gene calls are TRBV5-6 and TRBJ1-4; D remains unclear. V was cut by 2 bases and J by 6 bases, with 5 bases left in between. Germline CDR1 SGHDT, CDR2 YYEEEE. The length of the CDR3 is 12 residues. The CDR3 nucleotides read TGTGCCAGCAGCTTATTGGATGAAAAACTGTTTTTT. Translation: CASSLLDEKLFF.

Turning to this clone: This CDR3 is also generated by other DNA sequences in the sample. V gene TRBV28 combines with J gene TRBJ1-5; D gene ambiguous. This CDR3 region has 11 residues. CDR1 and CDR2 (germline): MDHEN, SYDVKM. Trimming removed 6 bases at V and 9 bases at J, with 9 bases between. The chain's CDR3 is CASSSGWPQHF. CDR3 DNA sequence: TGTGCCAGCAGCTCGGGCTGGCCCCAGCATTTT.

This chain joins TRBV27 and TRBJ1-5, with D uncertain. This CDR3 contains 16 residues. Germline values: CDR1 MNHEY, CDR2 SMNVEV (reference sequence). Trimming removed 5 bases at V and 2 bases at J, with 16 bases between. CDR3 protein: CASSHKGWDGNQPQHF. CDR3 DNA: TGTGCCAGCAGTCATAAGGGTTGGGATGGCAATCAGCCCCAGCATTTT.

J is TRBJ1-5 and V is TRBV19; TRBD1 might be the D (5 bases). Germline V gene data show CDR1 as LNHDA and CDR2 as SQIVND (reference sequence). Trimming took off 3 bases at V and 4 bases at J, with 10 bases between the two ends. The length of the CDR3 is 14 residues. CDR3 in DNA: TGTGCCAGTAGTATTACCCAGGGTAATCAGCCCCAGCATTTT. This translates into CASSITQGNQPQHF.

The rearrangement uses TRBV6-5 and TRBJ2-2; D unresolved. Germline V gene sequence: CDR1 MNHEY, CDR2 SVGAGI. There are 13 residues in the CDR3. The V and J ends lost 6 bases and 1 base respectively, with 6 bases between them. The CDR3 reads CASRHRNTGELFF. The CDR3 DNA is TGTGCCAGCAGACACAGGAACACCGGGGAGCTGTTTTTT.

The chain carries TRBV5-3 and TRBJ2-1, with D unresolved. TRBV5-3 is given ORF status, its function remaining uncertain. The CDR3 contains 15 residues. V gave up 6 bases and J gave up 4 bases, with 17 bases separating them. The CDR3, as DNA: TGTGCCAGAACCAGAATACCCGGTTATTACAATGAGCAGTTCTTC. It is translated as CARTRIPGYYNEQFF.

The V gene is TRBV30, the J gene TRBJ2-7; TRBD2 matches at 7 bases. The CDR3 has 14 residues. Looked up from germline, CDR1 is GTSNPN and CDR2 is SVGIG (reference sequence). Trimming at V came to 4 bases and at J to 5 bases, leaving 11 bases not matched to a gene. DNA for the CDR3: TGTGCCTGGAACGTACGAGGGAGGGCCCACGAGCAGTACTTC. Translation: CAWNVRGRAHEQYF.

This clone has just one count. The chain couples TRBV20-1 to TRBJ2-3; D is unresolved. V gave up 6 bases and J gave up 4 bases, with 8 bases separating them. Germline CDR1 DFQATT, CDR2 SNEGSKA (reference sequence). The CDR3 sequence is 11 residues long. The CDR3 is CSAVVADTQYF. DNA for the CDR3: TGCAGTGCAGTAGTAGCAGATACGCAGTATTTT.

This clone was seen once. The chain carries TRBV15 and TRBJ2-5; D may match TRBD1 or TRBD2 (6 bases each). Germline lookup yields CDR1 LNHNV and CDR2 YYDKDF (reference sequence). There are 14 residues in the CDR3. The V and J ends lost 1 base and 5 bases respectively, with 11 bases between them. This CDR3 is CATSRVGGTETQYF. CDR3 sequence (DNA): TGTGCCACCAGCAGAGTCGGGGGCACGGAGACCCAGTACTTC.

The genes are TRBV5-4 and TRBJ1-5, with a tentative D call TRBD1 (6 bases). CDR3 length equals 15 residues. The V end lost 0 bases, the J end lost 3 bases, and 10 bases lay between the germline ends. Germline values: CDR1 SGHNT, CDR2 YYREEE (reference sequence). The CDR3 loop is CASSLAGDDNQPQHF. In nucleotides, the CDR3 is TGTGCCAGCAGCTTGGCAGGGGACGACAATCAGCCCCAGCATTTT.

The chain couples TRBV5-1 to TRBJ2-1; D gene uncertain. Per the germline V gene, CDR1 is SGHRS and CDR2 is YFSETQ. The CDR3 covers 14 residues. The V end lost 4 bases, the J end lost 4 bases, and 12 bases lay between the germline ends. CDR3 in DNA: TGCGCCAGCAGCCCCCGGCGGCCATACAATGAGCAGTTCTTC. Its protein product is CASSPRRPYNEQFF.

As DNA, the CDR3 is TGTGCCAGCACCCTCGCCCTGGGACAGGCCTCCTACGAGCAGTACTTC. Translating it yields CASTLALGQASYEQYF. V and J are TRBV7-9 and TRBJ2-7; TRBD1 agrees at 8 bases. The J segment lost 0 bases and the V segment lost 7 bases, leaving 11 bases of the junction unmatched. The CDR3 contains 16 residues. Germline V gene sequence: CDR1 SEHNR, CDR2 FQNEAQ (reference sequence). The complete variable domain, with remaining parts taken from reference TRBV7-9 and TRBJ2-7, reads DTGVSQNPRHKITKRGQNVTFRCDPISEHNRLYWYRQTLGQGPEFLTYFQNEAQLEKSRLLSDRFSAERPKGSFSTLEIQRTEQGDSAMYLCASTLALGQASYEQYFGPGTRLTVT.

The rearrangement uses TRBV25-1 and TRBJ2-1; D is ambiguous. Germline CDR1 and CDR2: MGHDK and SYGVNS. The CDR3 consists of 13 residues. Trimming took 1 base from V and 10 from J, leaving 11 bases between them. CDR3 coding DNA: TGTGCCAGCAGTGAATCTCCGCTGCTAGAGCAGTTCTTC. It encodes CASSESPLLEQFF.

The gene calls are TRBV7-9 and TRBJ2-5, with D perhaps TRBD1 (5 bases). Germline-derived CDR1 and CDR2 are SEHNR and FQNEAQ (reference sequence). The V end was cut by 5 bases, the J end by 5 bases, with 12 bases between. The CDR3 length is 13 residues. CDR3 in amino acids: CASSPGLMETQYF. Here the CDR3 DNA reads TGTGCCAGCAGCCCAGGGCTCATGGAGACCCAGTACTTC.